The next 13 T cell receptor beta chains were all read from a single sample in a study of CD8 T cells in ankylosing spondylitis. Whole-study results and caveats: A TCR beta motif of 8 or 9 highly homologous variants appeared characteristic of ankylosing spondylitis blood.

One entry per CDR3 protein, called by TCRdb with MiXCR from the 5' RACE reads. The profile shows 800,000 to 900,000 distinct CDR3 sequences, 12% of them singletons. The antigens these receptors bind are not known. Material: blood, either unsorted or a sorted T cell fraction (not recorded which). The receptors originated from a male donor with ankylosing spondylitis.

This rearrangement joins TRBV10-3 to TRBJ2-5, with 14 bases aligning to TRBD2. Germline loops: CDR1 ENHRY, CDR2 SYGVKD. This CDR3 spans 15 amino acids. With 6 bases clipped from V and 5 bases from J, the junction kept 5 bases outside the gene matches. The CDR3 region is CAIRPGLAGVETQYF. CDR3 coding DNA: TGTGCCATCAGGCCGGGACTAGCGGGAGTGGAGACCCAGTACTTC.

The V gene is TRBV2, the J gene TRBJ1-2, with D maybe TRBD1 (5 bases). The CDR3 sequence is 15 residues long. CDR1 is SNHLY and CDR2 is FYNNEI in the germline V gene. V was pared by 7 bases and J by 3 bases, with 18 bases between. The CDR3 reads CASTPSGGADYGYTF. CDR3 in DNA: TGTGCCAGCACCCCCTCGGGGGGAGCTGACTATGGCTACACCTTC.

This clonotype was seen ten or more times. The rearrangement uses TRBV29-1 and TRBJ2-5, with 11 nucleotides matching TRBD1. This CDR3 has 16 residues. The germline V gene encodes CDR1 SQVTM and CDR2 ANQGSEA. V was pared by 3 bases and J by 1 base, with 7 bases of the junction left unmatched. The CDR3 coding sequence is TGCAGCGTTGAGAGGGGGACAGGGGGTTTCCAAGAGACCCAGTACTTC. This translates into CSVERGTGGFQETQYF.

This clonotype was picked up many times. Written as DNA, the CDR3 is TGCGCCAGCAGCCAAGAGAACACAGGTCCTGGAAACACCATATATTTT. Residues: CASSQENTGPGNTIYF. V is TRBV4-3 and J is TRBJ1-3, with D tentatively TRBD1 (5 bases). The length of the CDR3 is 16 residues. Trimming shortened V by 0 bases and J by 2 bases, and 11 bases separated the two germline ends. Germline V gene data show CDR1 as LGHNA and CDR2 as YSLEER.

This clonotype appeared many times. Germline and junction disagree at one end, which may indicate a read error. The chain combines TRBV20-1 with TRBJ2-7, with 13 bases that match TRBD2. The V gene's germline CDR1 is DFQATT and CDR2 SNEGSKA (reference sequence). This CDR3 comprises 13 residues. CDR3 in DNA: TGCAGTGCTAGAGACCCGACTAGCGGGGGGTTCCACTTC. Protein product: CSARDPTSGGFHF.

This clonotype was counted only a few times. V gene TRBV27 combines with J gene TRBJ1-1, with a tentative D call TRBD1 (6 bases). There are 15 residues in the CDR3. Looked up from germline, CDR1 is MNHEY and CDR2 is SMNVEV (reference sequence). The V gene lost 6 bases and the J gene lost 6 bases, with 20 bases spanning the gap. Written as DNA, the CDR3 is TGTGCCAGCAGCCGAGACAGGCTGGTTGGGGCTGAAGCTTTCTTT. It codes for CASSRDRLVGAEAFF.

V is TRBV2 and J is TRBJ1-2; maybe TRBD1 (6 bases). The CDR3 is 14 amino acids. The V and J ends lost 7 bases and 0 bases respectively, with 12 bases between them. Germline V gives CDR1 SNHLY, CDR2 FYNNEI. The CDR3 region is CASTWTEANYGYTF. CDR3 nucleotides: TGTGCCAGCACTTGGACAGAAGCTAACTATGGCTACACCTTC. The whole variable domain, filled in from reference TRBV2 and TRBJ1-2, reads EPEVTQTPSHQVTQMGQEVILRCVPISNHLYFYWYRQILGQKVEFLVSFYNNEISEKSEIFDDQFSVERPDGSNFTLKIRSTKLEDSAMYFCASTWTEANYGYTFGSGTRLTVV.

This clonotype was observed at least ten times. The genes are TRBV12-3 or TRBV12-4 and TRBJ2-2, with D perhaps TRBD1 (5 bases). This CDR3 has 14 amino acids. Trimming cost V 5 bases and J 6 bases, with 13 bases left between them. CDR3 amino acids: CASSTTATAGELFF. The CDR3 bases are TGTGCCAGCAGTACGACAGCTACGGCCGGGGAGCTGTTTTTT.

The chain joins TRBV2 to TRBJ2-3; D is uncertain. Trimming left V 10 bases short and J 2 bases short, with 10 bases between. This CDR3 spans 12 amino acids. Germline V CDR1 and CDR2: SNHLY, FYNNEI. CDR3 DNA: TGTGCCACCAGAGGATCCACAGATACGCAGTATTTT. It translates to CATRGSTDTQYF. Full variable domain (rest looked up from reference TRBV2 and TRBJ2-3): EPEVTQTPSHQVTQMGQEVILRCVPISNHLYFYWYRQILGQKVEFLVSFYNNEISEKSEIFDDQFSVERPDGSNFTLKIRSTKLEDSAMYFCATRGSTDTQYFGPGTRLTVL.

The rearrangement links TRBV20-1 to TRBJ2-7, with 7 bases aligning to TRBD2. The CDR3 runs 14 residues. CDR1 is DFQATT, CDR2 SNEGSKA, per germline (reference sequence). After removal of 6 bases from V and 0 bases from J, the junction contained 8 bases not matched to a gene. The CDR3, as DNA: TGCAGTGCCGGCGGGAGCCCCAGCTCCTACGAGCAGTACTTC. Translated, it gives CSAGGSPSSYEQYF.

In its sample, this clonotype was seen many times. The rearrangement links TRBV20-1 to TRBJ2-1, with TRBD1 matching over 7 bases. The germline V gene encodes CDR1 DFQATT and CDR2 SNEGSKA (reference sequence). The CDR3 runs to 14 residues. The junction had 4 bases not matched to a gene; V was cut back by 3 bases and J by 2 bases. The CDR3 loop reads CSARRQGAYNEQFF. CDR3 coding DNA: TGCAGTGCTAGGCGGCAGGGGGCCTACAATGAGCAGTTCTTC.

This clonotype was detected a few times. This chain joins TRBV6-6 and TRBJ1-5; D is unclear. The CDR3 loop spans 13 amino acids. Deletions cut 6 bases from V and 2 bases from J, with 8 bases between. Germline CDR1 and CDR2: MNHNY and SVGAGI (reference sequence). CDR3 region: CASRRPGNQPQHF. The DNA for the CDR3 is TGTGCCAGCAGGAGGCCGGGCAATCAGCCCCAGCATTTT.

The table lists this clonotype with a few counts. The V and J genes are TRBV27 and TRBJ2-1; D not certain. CDR3 length: 13 residues. Trimming pared 2 bases from V and 12 bases from J, leaving 14 bases between. Per germline, CDR1 MNHEY and CDR2 SMNVEV (reference sequence). CDR3 nucleotides: TGTGCCAGCAGTTTAGGGCAAGGAAGGCTGCAGTTCTTC. Translation gives CASSLGQGRLQFF.